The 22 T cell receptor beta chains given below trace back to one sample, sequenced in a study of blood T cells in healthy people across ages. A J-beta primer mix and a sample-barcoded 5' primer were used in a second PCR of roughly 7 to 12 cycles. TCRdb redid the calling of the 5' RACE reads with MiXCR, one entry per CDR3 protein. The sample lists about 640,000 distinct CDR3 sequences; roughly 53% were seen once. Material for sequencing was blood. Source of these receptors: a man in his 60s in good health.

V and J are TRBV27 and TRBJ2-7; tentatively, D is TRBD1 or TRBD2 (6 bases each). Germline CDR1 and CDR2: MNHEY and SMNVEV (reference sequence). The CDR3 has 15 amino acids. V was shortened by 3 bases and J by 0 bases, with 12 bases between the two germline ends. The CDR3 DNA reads TGTGCCAGCAGTTTTGGGGGGCTGTTCTCCTACGAGCAGTACTTC. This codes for CASSFGGLFSYEQYF.

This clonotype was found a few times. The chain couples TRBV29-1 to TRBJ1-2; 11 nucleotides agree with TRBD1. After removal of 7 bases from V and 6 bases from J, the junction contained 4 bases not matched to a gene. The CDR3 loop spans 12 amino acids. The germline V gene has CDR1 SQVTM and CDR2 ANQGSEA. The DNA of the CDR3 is TGCAGCGGTGGACAGGGGGCAAATGGCTACACCTTC. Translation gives CSGGQGANGYTF.

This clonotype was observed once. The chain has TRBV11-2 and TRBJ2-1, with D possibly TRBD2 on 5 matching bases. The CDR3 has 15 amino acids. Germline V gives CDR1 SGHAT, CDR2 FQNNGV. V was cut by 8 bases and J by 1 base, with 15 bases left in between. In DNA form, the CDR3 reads TGTGCCAGCCAGGCTTCGACTATTTCCTACAATGAGCAGTTCTTC. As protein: CASQASTISYNEQFF.

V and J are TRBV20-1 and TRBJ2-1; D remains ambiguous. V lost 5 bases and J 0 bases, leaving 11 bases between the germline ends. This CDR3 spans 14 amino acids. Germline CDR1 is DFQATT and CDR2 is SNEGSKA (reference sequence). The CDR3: CSAPFYSSYNEQFF. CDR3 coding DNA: TGCAGTGCTCCTTTCTATAGCTCCTACAATGAGCAGTTCTTC.

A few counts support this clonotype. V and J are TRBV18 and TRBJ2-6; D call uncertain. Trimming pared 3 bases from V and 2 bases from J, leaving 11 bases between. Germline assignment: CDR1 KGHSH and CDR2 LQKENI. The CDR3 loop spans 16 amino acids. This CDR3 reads CASSPTQLTGANVLTF. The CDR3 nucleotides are TGTGCCAGCTCACCCACCCAACTGACTGGGGCCAACGTCCTGACTTTC.

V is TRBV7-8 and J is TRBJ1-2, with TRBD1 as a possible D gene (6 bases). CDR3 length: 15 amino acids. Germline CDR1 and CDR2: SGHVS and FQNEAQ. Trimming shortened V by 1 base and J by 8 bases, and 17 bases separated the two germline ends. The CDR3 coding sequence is TGTGCCAGCAGCTTAGGAGCCGCAGGGGAGGGGGGCTACACCTTC. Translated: CASSLGAAGEGGYTF.

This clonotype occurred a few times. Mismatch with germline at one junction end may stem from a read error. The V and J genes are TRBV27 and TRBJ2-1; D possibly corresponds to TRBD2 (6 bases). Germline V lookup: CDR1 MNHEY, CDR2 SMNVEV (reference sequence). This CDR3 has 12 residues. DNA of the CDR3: TGTGCCAGCATTTTAGTGGGGAGGGAGCAGTTCTTC. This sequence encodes CASILVGREQFF.

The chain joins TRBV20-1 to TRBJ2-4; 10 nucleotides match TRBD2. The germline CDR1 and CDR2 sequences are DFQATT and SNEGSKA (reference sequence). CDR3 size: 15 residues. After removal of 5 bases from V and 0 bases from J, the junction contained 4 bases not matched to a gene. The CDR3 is CSALTSGVAKNIQYF. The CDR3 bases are TGCAGTGCTTTAACTAGCGGGGTAGCCAAAAACATTCAGTACTTC.

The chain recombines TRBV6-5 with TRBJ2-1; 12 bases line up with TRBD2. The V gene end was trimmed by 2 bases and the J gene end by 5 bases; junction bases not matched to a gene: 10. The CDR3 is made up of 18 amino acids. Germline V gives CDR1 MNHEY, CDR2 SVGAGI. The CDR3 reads CASSYGLAGGPVDNEQFF. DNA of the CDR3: TGTGCCAGCAGTTACGGGCTAGCGGGGGGGCCGGTCGACAATGAGCAGTTCTTC.

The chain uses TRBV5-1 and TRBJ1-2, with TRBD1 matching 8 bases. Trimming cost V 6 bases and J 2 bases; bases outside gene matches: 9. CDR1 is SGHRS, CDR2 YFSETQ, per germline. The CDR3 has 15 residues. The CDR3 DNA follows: TGCGCCAGCACCCTACGGACAGGGCAGAACTATGGCTACACCTTC. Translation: CASTLRTGQNYGYTF.

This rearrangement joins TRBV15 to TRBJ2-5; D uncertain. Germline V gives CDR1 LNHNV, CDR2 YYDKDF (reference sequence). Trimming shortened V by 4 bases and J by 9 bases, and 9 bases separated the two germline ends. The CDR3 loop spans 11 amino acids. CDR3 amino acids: CATSIGNSQYF. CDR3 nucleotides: TGTGCCACCAGCATAGGAAACTCCCAGTACTTC.

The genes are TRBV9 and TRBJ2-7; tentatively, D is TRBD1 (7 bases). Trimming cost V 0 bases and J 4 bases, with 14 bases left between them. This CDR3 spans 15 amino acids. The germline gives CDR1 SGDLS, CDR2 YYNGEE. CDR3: CASSVGAGTEYEQYF. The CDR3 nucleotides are TGTGCCAGCAGCGTAGGCGCGGGGACAGAGTACGAGCAGTACTTC.

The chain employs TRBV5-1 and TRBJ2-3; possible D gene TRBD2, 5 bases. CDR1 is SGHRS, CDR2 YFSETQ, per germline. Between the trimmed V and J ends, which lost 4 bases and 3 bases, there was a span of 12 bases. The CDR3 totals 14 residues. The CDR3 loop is CASSLTRTTDTQYF. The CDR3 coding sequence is TGCGCCAGCAGCCTAACTAGAACTACAGATACGCAGTATTTT. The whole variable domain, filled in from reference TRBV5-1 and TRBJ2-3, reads KAGVTQTPRYLIKTRGQQVTLSCSPISGHRSVSWYQQTPGQGLQFLFEYFSETQRNKGNFPGRFSGRQFSNSRSEMNVSTLELGDSALYLCASSLTRTTDTQYFGPGTRLTVL.

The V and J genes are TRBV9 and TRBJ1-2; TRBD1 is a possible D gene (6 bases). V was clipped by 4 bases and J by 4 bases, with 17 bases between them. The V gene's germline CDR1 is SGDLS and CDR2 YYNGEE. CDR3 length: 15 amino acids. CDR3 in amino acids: CASSPLWGAGYGYTF. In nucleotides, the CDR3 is TGTGCCAGCAGCCCCCTCTGGGGGGCTGGCTATGGCTACACCTTC.

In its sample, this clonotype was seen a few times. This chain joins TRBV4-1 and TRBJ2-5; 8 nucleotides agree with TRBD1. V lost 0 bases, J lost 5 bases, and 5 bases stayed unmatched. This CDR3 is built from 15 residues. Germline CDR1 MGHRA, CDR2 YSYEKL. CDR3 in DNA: TGCGCCAGCAGCCAAGACGTCCAGGGGGCTGAGACCCAGTACTTC. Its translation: CASSQDVQGAETQYF.

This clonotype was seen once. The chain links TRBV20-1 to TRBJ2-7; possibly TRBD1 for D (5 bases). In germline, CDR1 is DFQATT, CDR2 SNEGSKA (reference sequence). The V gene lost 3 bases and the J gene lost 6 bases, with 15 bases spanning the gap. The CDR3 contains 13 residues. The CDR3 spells CSASSRVFGEQYF. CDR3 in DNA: TGCAGTGCTAGTAGCAGGGTTTTCGGCGAGCAGTACTTC.

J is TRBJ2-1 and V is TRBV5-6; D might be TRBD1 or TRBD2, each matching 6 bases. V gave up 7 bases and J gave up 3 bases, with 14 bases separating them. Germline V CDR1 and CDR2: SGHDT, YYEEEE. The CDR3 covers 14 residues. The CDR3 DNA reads TGTGCCAGCTTGCCGGGGGACATCTACAATGAGCAGTTCTTC. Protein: CASLPGDIYNEQFF. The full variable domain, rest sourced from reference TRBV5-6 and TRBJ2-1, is DAGVTQSPTHLIKTRGQQVTLRCSPKSGHDTVSWYQQALGQGPQFIFQYYEEEERQRGNFPDRFSGHQFPNYSSELNVNALLLGDSALYLCASLPGDIYNEQFFGPGTRLTVL.

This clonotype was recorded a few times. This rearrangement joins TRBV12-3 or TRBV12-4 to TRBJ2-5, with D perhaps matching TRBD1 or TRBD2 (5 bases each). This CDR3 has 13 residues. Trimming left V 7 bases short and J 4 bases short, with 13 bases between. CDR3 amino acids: CASTLVGTETQYF. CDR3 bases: TGTGCCAGCACCTTGGTCGGGACAGAGACCCAGTACTTC.

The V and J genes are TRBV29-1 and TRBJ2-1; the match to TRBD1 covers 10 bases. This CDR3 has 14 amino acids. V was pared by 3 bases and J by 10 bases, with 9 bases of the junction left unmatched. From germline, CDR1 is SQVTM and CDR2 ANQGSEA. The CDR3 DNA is TGCAGCGTTGAGACGGGACAGGGGTCAGAGGAGCAGTTCTTC. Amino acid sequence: CSVETGQGSEEQFF.

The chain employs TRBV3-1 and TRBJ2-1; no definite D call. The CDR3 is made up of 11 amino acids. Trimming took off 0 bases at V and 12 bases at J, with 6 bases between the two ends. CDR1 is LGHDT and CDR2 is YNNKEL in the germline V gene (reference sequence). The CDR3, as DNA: TGTGCCAGCAGCCAAGATCTTGGGCAGTTCTTC. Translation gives CASSQDLGQFF.

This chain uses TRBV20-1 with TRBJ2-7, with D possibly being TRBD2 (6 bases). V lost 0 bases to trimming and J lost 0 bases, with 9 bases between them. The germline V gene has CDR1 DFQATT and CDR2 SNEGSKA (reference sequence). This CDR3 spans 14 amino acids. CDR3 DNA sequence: TGCAGTGCTAGAGAGGGGGGACTCTCCTACGAGCAGTACTTC. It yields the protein CSAREGGLSYEQYF.

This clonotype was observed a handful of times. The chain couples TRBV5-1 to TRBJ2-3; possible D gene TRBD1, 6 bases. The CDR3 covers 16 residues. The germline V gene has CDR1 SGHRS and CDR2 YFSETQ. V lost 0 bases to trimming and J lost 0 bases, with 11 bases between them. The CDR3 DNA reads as TGCGCCAGCAGCTTGGTGGGGGACACTAGCACAGATACGCAGTATTTT. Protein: CASSLVGDTSTDTQYF.